This T cell receptor beta chain emerged from a study of T cell responses to AZD1222 COVID-19 vaccine. The study's findings and limits: Donors, mostly white British, included more females; clonal diversity was possibly underestimated.

In the case of this clone: No antigen is known for it.

In germline, CDR1 is LNHDA, CDR2 SQIVND (reference sequence). There are 17 residues in the CDR3. V gave up 4 bases and J gave up 1 base; unmatched junction bases: 10. Assay: immunoSEQ multiplex PCR; the TCRdb copy retains only in-frame clones and omits some. The sample includes more than 110,000 clones, about 93% of them seen just once. J is TRBJ2-7 and V is TRBV19; 10 bases line up with TRBD1. The source of this sequence is an adult in good health. Sequencing used peripheral blood, obtained on day 0 of AZD1222 vaccination. In nucleotides, the CDR3 is TGTGCCAGTAGTAAGACAGGGGGCATTTCGGTGTCCTACGAGCAGTACTTC. It yields the protein CASSKTGGISVSYEQYF.